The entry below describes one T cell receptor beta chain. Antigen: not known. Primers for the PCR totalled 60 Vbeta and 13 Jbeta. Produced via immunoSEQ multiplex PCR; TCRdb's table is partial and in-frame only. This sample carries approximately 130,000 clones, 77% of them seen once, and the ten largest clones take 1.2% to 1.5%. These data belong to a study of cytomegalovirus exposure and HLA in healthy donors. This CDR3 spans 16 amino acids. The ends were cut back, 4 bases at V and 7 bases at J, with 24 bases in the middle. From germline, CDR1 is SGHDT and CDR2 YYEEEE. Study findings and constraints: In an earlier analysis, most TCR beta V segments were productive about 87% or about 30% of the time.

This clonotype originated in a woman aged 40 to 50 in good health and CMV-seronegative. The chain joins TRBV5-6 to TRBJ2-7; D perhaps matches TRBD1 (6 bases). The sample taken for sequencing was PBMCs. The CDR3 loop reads CASSPTGTTSYGEQYF. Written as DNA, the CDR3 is TGTGCCAGCAGCCCCACCGGGACAACCAGCTACGGAGAGCAGTACTTC. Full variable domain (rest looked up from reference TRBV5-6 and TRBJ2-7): DAGVTQSPTHLIKTRGQQVTLRCSPKSGHDTVSWYQQALGQGPQFIFQYYEEEERQRGNFPDRFSGHQFPNYSSELNVNALLLGDSALYLCASSPTGTTSYGEQYFGPGTRLTVT.